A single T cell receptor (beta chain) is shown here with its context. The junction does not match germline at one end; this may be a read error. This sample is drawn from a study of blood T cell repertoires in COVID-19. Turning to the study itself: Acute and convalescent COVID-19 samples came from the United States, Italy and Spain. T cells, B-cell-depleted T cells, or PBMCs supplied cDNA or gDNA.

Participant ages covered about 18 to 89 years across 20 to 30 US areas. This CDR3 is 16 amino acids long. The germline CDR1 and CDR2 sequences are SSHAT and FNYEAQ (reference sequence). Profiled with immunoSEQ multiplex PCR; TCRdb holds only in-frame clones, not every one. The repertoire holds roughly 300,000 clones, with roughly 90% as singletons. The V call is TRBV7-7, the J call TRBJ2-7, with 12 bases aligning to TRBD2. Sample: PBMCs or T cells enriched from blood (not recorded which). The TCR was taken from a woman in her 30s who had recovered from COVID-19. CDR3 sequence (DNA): TGTGCTAGCAGCTTAAGCCCGACTAGCGGGAGCGGCGAGCAGTACTTC. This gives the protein CASSLSPTSGSGEQYF.